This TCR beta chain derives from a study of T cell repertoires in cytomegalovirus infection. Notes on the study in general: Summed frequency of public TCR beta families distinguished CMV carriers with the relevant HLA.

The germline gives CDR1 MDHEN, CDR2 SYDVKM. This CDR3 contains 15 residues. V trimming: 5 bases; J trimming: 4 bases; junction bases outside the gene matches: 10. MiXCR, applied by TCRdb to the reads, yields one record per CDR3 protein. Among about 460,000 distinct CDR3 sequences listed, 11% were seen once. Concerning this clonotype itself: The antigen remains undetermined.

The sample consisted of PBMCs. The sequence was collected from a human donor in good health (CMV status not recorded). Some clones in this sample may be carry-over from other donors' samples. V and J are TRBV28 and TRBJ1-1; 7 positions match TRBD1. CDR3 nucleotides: TGTGCCAGCAGTGTCAGACTGACAGGGACCACTGAAGCTTTCTTT. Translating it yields CASSVRLTGTTEAFF.